There are a few counts of the clone carrying this T cell receptor beta chain. Its target is unknown. These data come from a study of shared clonotypes between healthy human individuals. General study points: Investigators expected sequencing depth to affect clonotype sharing among donors.

Genomic DNA belonging to each subset was distributed in equal measure over several immunoSEQ plates. Repertoires were generated with immunoSEQ multiplex PCR, while TCRdb's copy carries only in-frame clones and drops some. Among about 450,000 clones, roughly 78% were seen once, and the ten largest hold over 9.5%. HIV-negative, healthy adults without recent acute infections or vaccinations were the donors. Unsorted material relied on 90 million to 100 million PBMCs as the source of genomic DNA. The sample taken for sequencing was PBMCs. This receptor was taken from a woman aged 40 to 55 in good health. Some clones in this sample may be carry-over from other donors' samples.

The CDR3 loop is CASSYDERRTDTQYF. The CDR3 DNA reads as TGTGCCAGCAGTTACGACGAGCGGCGCACAGATACGCAGTATTTT. The gene calls are TRBV6-6 and TRBJ2-3, with a possible D match to TRBD2 (5 bases). Germline assignment: CDR1 MNHNY and CDR2 SVGAGI (reference sequence). The CDR3 contains 15 residues. V lost 2 bases, J lost 1 base, and 10 bases lay in between.